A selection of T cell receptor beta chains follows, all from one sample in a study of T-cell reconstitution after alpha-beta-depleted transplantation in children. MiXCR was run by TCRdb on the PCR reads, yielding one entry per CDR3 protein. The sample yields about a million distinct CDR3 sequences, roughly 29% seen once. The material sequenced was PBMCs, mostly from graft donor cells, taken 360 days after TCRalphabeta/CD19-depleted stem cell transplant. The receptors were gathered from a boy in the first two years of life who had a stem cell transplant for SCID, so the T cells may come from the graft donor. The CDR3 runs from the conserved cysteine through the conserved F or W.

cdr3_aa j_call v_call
CATSRATSGGAVTQYF TRBJ2-3 TRBV15
CASSPAYRTDYEQYF TRBJ2-7 TRBV4-1
CASSLVGQGTSEQYF TRBJ2-7 TRBV5-1
CASSPINTDTQYF TRBJ2-3 TRBV7-9
CASSPSGPGELFF TRBJ2-2 TRBV5-1
CASSLAWNEQFF TRBJ2-1 TRBV5-6
CSASRAGFNEQFF TRBJ2-1 TRBV20-1
CASSYNTNFNYGYTF TRBJ1-2 TRBV6-5
CAIRWERGTTEAFF TRBJ1-1 TRBV10-3
CASRTGTVIGNTIYF TRBJ1-3 TRBV2
CASSPPGAGTQYF TRBJ2-3 TRBV6-1
CASSQDPGFGEQYF TRBJ2-7 TRBV14
CASSVEGAGELFF TRBJ2-2 TRBV9
CASSLRRLGGQETQYF TRBJ2-5 TRBV28
CASSFALTAEAFF TRBJ1-1 TRBV27
CASSQEAQGNTEAFF TRBJ1-1 TRBV4-3
CSARQGARYNEQFF TRBJ2-1 TRBV20-1
CASSRDREVGYNEQFF TRBJ2-1 TRBV4-1
CSARRQGMNTEAFF TRBJ1-1 TRBV20-1
CASGITSTDTQYF TRBJ2-3 TRBV28
CASRRWANRRNTEAFF TRBJ1-1 TRBV12-3/TRBV12-4
CASSSHRGGYAGDEQFF TRBJ2-1 TRBV7-2
CASRILIGGAREQYF TRBJ2-7 TRBV5-6
CSAETGGGYNEQFF TRBJ2-1 TRBV20-1
CASSFGPIRGSYNEQFF TRBJ2-1 TRBV7-9
CASSQDRFPRELFF TRBJ2-2 TRBV3-1
CSAGTGRAEAFF TRBJ1-1 TRBV29-1
CASSLDGGAPTDTQYF TRBJ2-3 TRBV7-2
CSARAGGANTEAFF TRBJ1-1 TRBV20-1
CASSFGGQSEKLFF TRBJ1-4 TRBV5-1
CASSLMGTQIQETQYF TRBJ2-5 TRBV5-1
CASSLDRGLNTEAFF TRBJ1-1 TRBV5-1
CATSRDRGSGNTIYF TRBJ1-3 TRBV15
CASFISGANVLTF TRBJ2-6 TRBV12-5
CASSLVSGTGSSYEQYF TRBJ2-7 TRBV7-8
CASSLTETRGEQFF TRBJ2-1 TRBV27
CASSQDVTGENTEAFF TRBJ1-1 TRBV4-2
CSARDGNWDYEQYF TRBJ2-7 TRBV20-1
CATSRDRTGGYYGYTF TRBJ1-2 TRBV15
CASSLDRSPEQYF TRBJ2-7 TRBV12-3/TRBV12-4
CASSLGHEQFF TRBJ2-1 TRBV7-6
CASSPGLAGGPGTDTQYF TRBJ2-3 TRBV12-3/TRBV12-4
CASSTGLAGGNSGANVLTF TRBJ2-6 TRBV11-2
CASSQGRGVEETQYF TRBJ2-5 TRBV4-1
CASSHRDGGYEQYF TRBJ2-7 TRBV4-3
CARTRSGLATYNEQFF TRBJ2-1 TRBV2
CASSLWGQSTDTQYF TRBJ2-3 TRBV27
CSARGLQSYEQYF TRBJ2-7 TRBV20-1
CSARATGMNTEAFF TRBJ1-1 TRBV20-1
CSARVAGSSYEQYF TRBJ2-7 TRBV20-1
CSAPPFYNEQFF TRBJ2-1 TRBV20-1
CAIRPGTSGGNEQFF TRBJ2-1 TRBV10-3
CASSAMAGELFF TRBJ2-2 TRBV2
CASSLTHNTEAFF TRBJ1-1 TRBV12-3/TRBV12-4
CASKTRQGSQETQYF TRBJ2-5 TRBV12-3/TRBV12-4
CASRNRAPLSGNTIYF TRBJ1-3 TRBV12-3/TRBV12-4
CATSRRGSSYNEQFF TRBJ2-1 TRBV24-1
CASSAGDQPQHF TRBJ1-5 TRBV12-3/TRBV12-4
CSASRAGGETQYF TRBJ2-5 TRBV20-1
CASSPARVGGELFF TRBJ2-2 TRBV5-1